These 16 T cell receptor beta chains were sequenced from one sample in a study of T cell responses to AZD1222 COVID-19 vaccine. Sequenced by immunoSEQ multiplex PCR; TCRdb stores in-frame clones only, minus some. The data show over 75,000 clones, about 92% seen once. The sample was peripheral blood, taken on day 0 of AZD1222 vaccination. The receptor source for this set is an adult in good health.

V gene TRBV7-6 combines with J gene TRBJ1-1; D is undetermined. This CDR3 comprises 16 residues. Germline V gene sequence: CDR1 SGHVS, CDR2 FNYEAQ. With 2 bases removed from V and 1 base from J, the gap between germline ends came to 14 bases. CDR3 amino acids: CASSLRSAPGNTEAFF. CDR3 DNA sequence: TGTGCCAGCAGCTTAAGGTCCGCCCCCGGGAACACTGAAGCTTTCTTT.

The chain carries TRBV19 and TRBJ1-2, with TRBD1 matching 7 bases. This CDR3 is built from 14 residues. The V gene's germline CDR1 is LNHDA and CDR2 SQIVND (reference sequence). The trim removed 1 base at V and 7 bases at J, leaving 6 bases unmatched. CDR3 amino acids: CASSIVRTGRGYTF. The CDR3 DNA follows: TGTGCCAGTAGTATAGTCAGGACAGGTCGTGGCTACACCTTC.

The chain uses TRBV18 and TRBJ2-5; 10 bases map to TRBD1. CDR1 and CDR2 from the germline V gene are KGHSH and LQKENI. The ends lost 3 bases at V and 2 bases at J; junction bases unmatched: 6. The CDR3 has 16 residues. For the CDR3, the DNA is TGTGCCAGCTCACCTTATCTGGACAGGGGGCAAGAGACCCAGTACTTC. It translates to CASSPYLDRGQETQYF.

The V and J genes are TRBV11-2 and TRBJ1-3; TRBD1 is a possible D gene (6 bases). Germline CDR1 SGHAT, CDR2 FQNNGV. V shed 4 bases and J shed 4 bases, with 14 bases lying between them. The CDR3 runs to 15 residues. The DNA for the CDR3 is TGTGCCAGCAGCTCATTGGAGGGGGTCGGAAACACCATATATTTT. As protein: CASSSLEGVGNTIYF. Full variable domain (missing parts from reference TRBV11-2 and TRBJ1-3): EAGVAQSPRYKIIEKRQSVAFWCNPISGHATLYWYQQILGQGPKLLIQFQNNGVVDDSQLPKDRFSAERLKGVDSTLKIQPAKLEDSAVYLCASSSLEGVGNTIYFGEGSWLTVV.

The V and J genes are TRBV7-8 and TRBJ1-1; 8 bases are shared with TRBD1. Per the germline V gene, CDR1 is SGHVS and CDR2 is FQNEAQ. The V gene end was trimmed by 2 bases and the J gene end by 4 bases; junction bases not matched to a gene: 9. The CDR3 totals 16 residues. This CDR3 is CASSLWTGPSSTEAFF. The CDR3, as DNA: TGTGCCAGCAGCTTATGGACAGGGCCCTCCTCCACTGAAGCTTTCTTT.

In its sample, this clone was seen a few times. The CDR3 DNA is TGTGCCAGCAGTTTACAGTATGGCTACACCTTC. It specifies CASSLQYGYTF. This chain joins TRBV28 and TRBJ1-2; unclear D gene. The CDR3 consists of 11 residues. Per germline, CDR1 MDHEN and CDR2 SYDVKM. V lost 2 bases and J lost 5, with 3 bases in between.

The rearrangement uses TRBV3-1 (or the pseudogene TRBV3-2) and TRBJ2-1; 14 nucleotides align to TRBD2. V lost 8 bases, J lost 9 bases, and 6 bases stayed unmatched. The CDR3 spans 14 residues. Germline CDR1 LGHDT, CDR2 YNNKEL (reference sequence). The CDR3 region has the DNA TGTGCCAGCCGACTAGCGGGAGGGCCTGGTGAGCAGTTCTTC. Its protein product is CASRLAGGPGEQFF.

In its sample, this clone was seen a few times. J is TRBJ2-3 and V is TRBV2; 8 positions agree with TRBD2. Germline CDR1 is SNHLY and CDR2 is FYNNEI. This CDR3 spans 13 amino acids. The V and J ends lost 7 bases and 3 bases, in that order; junction bases with no gene match: 3. The CDR3, as DNA: TGTGCCAGCAAGGCGGGGGGAACAGATACGCAGTATTTT. Its translation is CASKAGGTDTQYF.

This chain joins TRBV6-4 and TRBJ2-1, with TRBD2 identical over 13 bases. Germline values: CDR1 MRHNA, CDR2 SNTAGT. The CDR3 is 14 amino acids. With V trimmed by 6 bases and J by 9 bases, 5 bases remained unmatched. This chain's CDR3 is CASRGLAGDTEQFF. The CDR3 DNA reads as TGTGCCAGCAGAGGACTAGCGGGAGACACTGAGCAGTTCTTC.

This chain uses TRBV4-1 with TRBJ1-1, with D hard to call. V gave up 0 bases and J gave up 6 bases, with 8 bases separating them. The CDR3 runs 13 residues. Germline CDR1 is MGHRA and CDR2 is YSYEKL. The CDR3 DNA reads as TGCGCCAGCAGCCAAGATCGTCCGGCTGAAGCTTTCTTT. Residues: CASSQDRPAEAFF.

The rearrangement joins TRBV5-1 to TRBJ1-4; D might be TRBD1 (5 bases). The CDR3 has 16 amino acids. Germline loops: CDR1 SGHRS, CDR2 YFSETQ. V shed 1 base and J shed 2 bases, with 12 bases lying between them. The CDR3 bases are TGCGCCAGCAGCTTGAGGGGAACCTATACTAATGAAAAACTGTTTTTT. It codes for CASSLRGTYTNEKLFF.

The J gene is TRBJ2-1, the V gene TRBV5-1; 9 bases fit TRBD1. V was clipped by 0 bases and J by 7 bases; unmatched bases: 2. The CDR3 spans 14 residues. CDR1 SGHRS and CDR2 YFSETQ come from the germline V gene. CDR3 nucleotide sequence: TGCGCCAGCAGCTTGGACAGGGGGCGGAATGAGCAGTTCTTC. Its protein is CASSLDRGRNEQFF.

V usage is TRBV14 and J usage is TRBJ1-5; no clear D gene. The CDR3 consists of 18 residues. Trimming removed 0 bases at V and 0 bases at J, with 15 bases between. The germline V gene has CDR1 SGHDN and CDR2 FVKESK. DNA of the CDR3: TGTGCCAGCAGCCAAGATGTCGCAGGCGATTATAGCAATCAGCCCCAGCATTTT. Translation: CASSQDVAGDYSNQPQHF.

This clone came up many times. This chain uses TRBV7-9 with TRBJ1-4; D is undetermined. The CDR3 totals 13 residues. The germline V gene has CDR1 SEHNR and CDR2 FQNEAQ (reference sequence). The V end lost 3 bases, the J end lost 7 bases, and 9 bases lay between the germline ends. The CDR3 bases are TGTGCCAGCAGCTTTCCACAGCTTGAAAAACTGTTTTTT. The encoded protein is CASSFPQLEKLFF.

The chain links TRBV30 to TRBJ1-6; 7 positions match TRBD1. The CDR3 spans 15 residues. The V gene end was trimmed by 4 bases and the J gene end by 6 bases; junction bases not matched to a gene: 9. In germline, CDR1 is GTSNPN, CDR2 SVGIG (reference sequence). CDR3 region: CAWKGQLNLNSPLHF. For the CDR3, the DNA is TGTGCCTGGAAGGGACAGCTAAACCTTAATTCACCCCTCCACTTT.

The rearrangement links TRBV5-1 to TRBJ2-1, with 11 bases aligning to TRBD2. Germline V gene data show CDR1 as SGHRS and CDR2 as YFSETQ. V gave up 0 bases and J gave up 6 bases; unmatched junction bases: 8. There are 17 residues in the CDR3. DNA of the CDR3: TGCGCCAGCAGCTTGGATCTAGCGGGAGGCGGAGGCAATGAGCAGTTCTTC. Protein: CASSLDLAGGGGNEQFF.